This TCR beta chain was captured in a study of blood T cell repertoires in COVID-19. The wider study: T cells, B-cell-depleted T cells, or PBMCs supplied cDNA or gDNA.

Source study methods: Nucleated cell counts were estimated from reference gene primer amplification. Profiled with immunoSEQ multiplex PCR; TCRdb holds only in-frame clones, not every one. V, J and clone size were drawn from that table, and D and trimming were deduced from the DNA. The table includes about 210,000 clones, 80% detected once. Germline CDR1 LNHDA, CDR2 SQIVND (reference sequence). The germline V and J ends were trimmed by 4 bases and 5 bases, with 15 bases remaining between them. The CDR3 has 16 amino acids. What was sequenced was peripheral blood. The chain recombines TRBV19 with TRBJ2-6, with D maybe TRBD2 (6 bases). This TCR was sampled from a human donor in a cohort sampled during active COVID-19. CDR3 nucleotides: TGTGCCAGTAGTACCCGACGGGGGTCTTGGGCCAACGTCCTGACTTTC. This gives the protein CASSTRRGSWANVLTF.